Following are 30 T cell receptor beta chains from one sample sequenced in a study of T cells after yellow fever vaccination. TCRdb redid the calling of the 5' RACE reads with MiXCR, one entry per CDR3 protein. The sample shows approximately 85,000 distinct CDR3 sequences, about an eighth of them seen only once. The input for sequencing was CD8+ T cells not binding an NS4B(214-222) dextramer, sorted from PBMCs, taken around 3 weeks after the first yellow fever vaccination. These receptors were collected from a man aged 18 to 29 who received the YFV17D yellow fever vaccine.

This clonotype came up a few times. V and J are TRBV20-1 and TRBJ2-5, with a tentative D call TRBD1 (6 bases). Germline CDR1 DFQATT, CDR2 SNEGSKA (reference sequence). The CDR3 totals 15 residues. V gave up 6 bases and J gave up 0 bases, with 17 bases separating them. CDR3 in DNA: TGCAGTGCATCCCCGGTTAAGGGGGACCAAGAGACCCAGTACTTC. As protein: CSASPVKGDQETQYF.

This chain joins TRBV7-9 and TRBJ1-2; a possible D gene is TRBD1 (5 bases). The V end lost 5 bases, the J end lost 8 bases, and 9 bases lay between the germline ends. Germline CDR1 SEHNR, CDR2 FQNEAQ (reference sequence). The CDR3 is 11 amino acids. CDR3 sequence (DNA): TGTGCCAGCAGCCGGAACAGGGGCTACACCTTC. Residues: CASSRNRGYTF. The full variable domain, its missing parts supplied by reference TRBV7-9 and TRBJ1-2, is DTGVSQNPRHKITKRGQNVTFRCDPISEHNRLYWYRQTLGQGPEFLTYFQNEAQLEKSRLLSDRFSAERPKGSFSTLEIQRTEQGDSAMYLCASSRNRGYTFGSGTRLTVV.

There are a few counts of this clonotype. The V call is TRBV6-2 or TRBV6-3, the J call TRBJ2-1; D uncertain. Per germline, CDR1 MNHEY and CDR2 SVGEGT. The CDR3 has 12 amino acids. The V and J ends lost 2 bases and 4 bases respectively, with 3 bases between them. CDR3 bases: TGTGCCAGCAGTTACGGTTACAATGAGCAGTTCTTC. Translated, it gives CASSYGYNEQFF.

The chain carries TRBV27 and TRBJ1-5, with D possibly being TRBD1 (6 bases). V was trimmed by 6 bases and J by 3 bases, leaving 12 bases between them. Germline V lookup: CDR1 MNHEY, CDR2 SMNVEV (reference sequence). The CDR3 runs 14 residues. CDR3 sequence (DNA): TGTGCCAGCAGAGGGGGAGTGGTCAATCAGCCCCAGCATTTT. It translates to CASRGGVVNQPQHF.

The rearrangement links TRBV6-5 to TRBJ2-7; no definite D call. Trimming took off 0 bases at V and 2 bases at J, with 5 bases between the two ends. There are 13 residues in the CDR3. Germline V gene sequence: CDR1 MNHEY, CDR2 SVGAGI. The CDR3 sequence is CASSYSPAYEQYF. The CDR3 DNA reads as TGTGCCAGCAGTTACTCGCCAGCCTACGAGCAGTACTTC.

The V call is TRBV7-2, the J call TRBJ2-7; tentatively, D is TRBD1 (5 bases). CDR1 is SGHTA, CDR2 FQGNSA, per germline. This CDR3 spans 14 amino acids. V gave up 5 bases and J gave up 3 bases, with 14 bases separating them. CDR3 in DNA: TGTGCCAGCAGCCCCCCTGGGGCCCGCTACGAGCAGTACTTC. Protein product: CASSPPGARYEQYF.

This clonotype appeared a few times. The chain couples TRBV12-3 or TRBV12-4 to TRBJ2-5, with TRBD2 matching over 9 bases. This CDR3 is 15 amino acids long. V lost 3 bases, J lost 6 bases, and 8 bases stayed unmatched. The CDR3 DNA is TGTGCCAGCAGTTTTGGCGGGGGGGCCGTGAAGACCCAGTACTTC. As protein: CASSFGGGAVKTQYF.

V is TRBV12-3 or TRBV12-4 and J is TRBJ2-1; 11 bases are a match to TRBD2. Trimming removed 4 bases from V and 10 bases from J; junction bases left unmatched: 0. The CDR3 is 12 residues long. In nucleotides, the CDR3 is TGTGCCAGCAGTTCTAGCGGGGGGGAGCAGTTCTTC. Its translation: CASSSSGGEQFF.

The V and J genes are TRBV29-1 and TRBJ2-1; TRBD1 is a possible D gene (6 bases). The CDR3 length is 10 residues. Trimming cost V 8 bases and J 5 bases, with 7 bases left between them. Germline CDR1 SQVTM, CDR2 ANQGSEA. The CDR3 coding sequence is TGCAGCCACAGGGACAATGAGCAGTTCTTC. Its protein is CSHRDNEQFF.

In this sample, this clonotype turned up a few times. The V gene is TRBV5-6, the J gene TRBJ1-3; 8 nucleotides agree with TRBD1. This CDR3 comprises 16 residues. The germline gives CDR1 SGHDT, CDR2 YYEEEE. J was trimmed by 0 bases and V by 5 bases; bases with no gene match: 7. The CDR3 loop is CASRRQGFASGNTIYF. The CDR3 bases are TGTGCCAGCAGGCGACAGGGGTTTGCCTCTGGAAACACCATATATTTT.

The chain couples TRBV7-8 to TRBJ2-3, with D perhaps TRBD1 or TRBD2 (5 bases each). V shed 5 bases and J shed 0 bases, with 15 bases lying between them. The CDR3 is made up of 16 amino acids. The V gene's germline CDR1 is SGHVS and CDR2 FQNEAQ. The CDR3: CASSTGPELSTDTQYF. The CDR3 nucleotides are TGTGCCAGCAGCACGGGACCGGAGTTAAGCACAGATACGCAGTATTTT.

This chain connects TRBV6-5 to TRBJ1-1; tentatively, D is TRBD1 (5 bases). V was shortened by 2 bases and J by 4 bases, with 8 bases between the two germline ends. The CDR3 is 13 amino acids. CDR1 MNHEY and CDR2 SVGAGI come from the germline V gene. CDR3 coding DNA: TGTGCCAGCAGTTACCCGCAGGGCACTGAAGCTTTCTTT. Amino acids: CASSYPQGTEAFF.

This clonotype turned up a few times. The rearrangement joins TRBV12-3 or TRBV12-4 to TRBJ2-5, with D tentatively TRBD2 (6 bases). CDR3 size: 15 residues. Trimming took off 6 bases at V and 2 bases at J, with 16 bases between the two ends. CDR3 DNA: TGTGCCAGCAGCCCTGGCCTCCGGGGGCAAGAGACCCAGTACTTC. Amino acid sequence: CASSPGLRGQETQYF.

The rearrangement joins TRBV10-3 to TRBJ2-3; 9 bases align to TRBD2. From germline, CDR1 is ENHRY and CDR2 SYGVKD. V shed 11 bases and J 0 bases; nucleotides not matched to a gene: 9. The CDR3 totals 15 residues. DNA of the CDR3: TGTGCCCACCAAGCGCTAGCGGGGAGCACAGATACGCAGTATTTT. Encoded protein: CAHQALAGSTDTQYF.

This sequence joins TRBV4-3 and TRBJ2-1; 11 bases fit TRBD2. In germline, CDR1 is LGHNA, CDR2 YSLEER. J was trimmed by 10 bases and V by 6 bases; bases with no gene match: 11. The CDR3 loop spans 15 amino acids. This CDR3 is CASSSRVAGGQEQFF. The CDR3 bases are TGCGCCAGCAGTTCGAGGGTAGCGGGGGGGCAGGAGCAGTTCTTC.

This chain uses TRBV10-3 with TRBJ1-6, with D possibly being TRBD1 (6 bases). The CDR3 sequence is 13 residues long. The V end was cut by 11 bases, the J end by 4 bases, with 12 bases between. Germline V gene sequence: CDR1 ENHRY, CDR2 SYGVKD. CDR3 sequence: CAVQGLYNSPLHF. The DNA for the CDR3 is TGTGCCGTACAGGGATTGTATAATTCACCCCTCCACTTT.

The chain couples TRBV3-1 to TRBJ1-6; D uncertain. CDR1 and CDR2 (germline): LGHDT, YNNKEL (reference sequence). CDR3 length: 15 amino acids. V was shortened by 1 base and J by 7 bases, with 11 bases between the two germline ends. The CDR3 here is CASSQGLALNSPLHF. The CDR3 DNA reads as TGTGCCAGCAGCCAAGGGCTGGCGCTAAATTCACCCCTCCACTTT. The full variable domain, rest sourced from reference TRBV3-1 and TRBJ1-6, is DTAVSQTPKYLVTQMGNDKSIKCEQNLGHDTMYWYKQDSKKFLKIMFSYNNKELIINETVPNRFSPKSPDKAHLNLHINSLELGDSAVYFCASSQGLALNSPLHFGNGTRLTVT.

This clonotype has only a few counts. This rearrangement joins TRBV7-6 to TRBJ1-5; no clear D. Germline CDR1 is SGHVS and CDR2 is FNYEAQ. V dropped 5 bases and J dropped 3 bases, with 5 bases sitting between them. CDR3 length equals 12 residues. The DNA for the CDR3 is TGTGCCAGCAGCCCCCCCAATCAGCCCCAGCATTTT. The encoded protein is CASSPPNQPQHF.

The CDR3: CASSLAGEPREQYF. CDR3 sequence (DNA): TGTGCCAGCAGCTTAGCCGGGGAGCCACGGGAGCAGTACTTC. The chain carries TRBV7-9 and TRBJ2-7; possible D gene TRBD2, 5 bases. Trimming removed 0 bases from V and 7 bases from J, with 13 bases in between. Germline values: CDR1 SEHNR, CDR2 FQNEAQ (reference sequence). This CDR3 has 14 residues.

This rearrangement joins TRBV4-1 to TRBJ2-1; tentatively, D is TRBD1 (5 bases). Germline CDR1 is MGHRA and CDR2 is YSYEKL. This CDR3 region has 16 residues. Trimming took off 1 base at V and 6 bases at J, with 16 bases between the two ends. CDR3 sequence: CASSQARLYGANEQFF. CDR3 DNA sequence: TGCGCCAGCAGCCAAGCCCGTCTTTATGGGGCCAATGAGCAGTTCTTC.

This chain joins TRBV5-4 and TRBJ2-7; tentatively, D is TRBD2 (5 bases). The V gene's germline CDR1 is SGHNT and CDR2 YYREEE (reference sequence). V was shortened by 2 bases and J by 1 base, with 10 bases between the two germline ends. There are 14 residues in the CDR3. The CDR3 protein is CASSFLGESYEQYV. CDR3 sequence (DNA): TGTGCCAGCAGCTTTCTTGGGGAGTCCTACGAGCAGTACGTC.

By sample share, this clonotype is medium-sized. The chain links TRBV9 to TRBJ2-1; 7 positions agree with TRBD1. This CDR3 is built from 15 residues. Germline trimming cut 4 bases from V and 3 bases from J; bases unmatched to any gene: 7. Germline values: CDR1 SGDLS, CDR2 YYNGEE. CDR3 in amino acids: CASSQGERLYNEQFF. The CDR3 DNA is TGTGCCAGCAGCCAGGGGGAACGGCTCTACAATGAGCAGTTCTTC.

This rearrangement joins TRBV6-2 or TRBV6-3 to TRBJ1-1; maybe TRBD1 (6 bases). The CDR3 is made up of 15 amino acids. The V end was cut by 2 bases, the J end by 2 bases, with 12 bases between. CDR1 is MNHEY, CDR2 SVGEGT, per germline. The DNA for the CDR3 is TGTGCCAGCAGTTACGTGGGGGGGCTAAACACTGAAGCTTTCTTT. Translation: CASSYVGGLNTEAFF.

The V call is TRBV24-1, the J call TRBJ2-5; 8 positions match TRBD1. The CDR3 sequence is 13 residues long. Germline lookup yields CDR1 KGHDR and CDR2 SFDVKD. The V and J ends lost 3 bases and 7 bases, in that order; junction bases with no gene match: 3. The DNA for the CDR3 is TGTGCCACCAGTGATGCGGGACAGGCGACCCAGTACTTC. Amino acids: CATSDAGQATQYF.

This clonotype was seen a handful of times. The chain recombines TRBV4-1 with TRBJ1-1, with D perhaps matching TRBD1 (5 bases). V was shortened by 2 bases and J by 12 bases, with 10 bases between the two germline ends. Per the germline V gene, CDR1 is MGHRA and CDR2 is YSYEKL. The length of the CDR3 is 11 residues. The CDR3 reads CASSQPGITFF. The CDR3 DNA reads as TGCGCCAGCAGCCAACCAGGGATAACTTTCTTT.

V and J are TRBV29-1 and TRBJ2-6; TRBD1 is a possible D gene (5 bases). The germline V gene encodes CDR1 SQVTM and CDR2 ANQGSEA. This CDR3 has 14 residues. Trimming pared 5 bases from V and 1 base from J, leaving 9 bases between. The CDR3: CSVNTGSGANVLTF. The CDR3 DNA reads TGCAGCGTTAACACAGGATCTGGGGCCAACGTCCTGACTTTC.

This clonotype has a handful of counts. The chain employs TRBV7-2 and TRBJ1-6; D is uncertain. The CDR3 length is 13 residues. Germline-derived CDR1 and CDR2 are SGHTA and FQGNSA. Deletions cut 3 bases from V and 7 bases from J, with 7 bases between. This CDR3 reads CASSFYGNSPLHF. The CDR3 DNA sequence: TGTGCCAGCAGCTTTTATGGGAATTCACCCCTCCACTTT. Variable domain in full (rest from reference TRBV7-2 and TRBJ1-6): GAGVSQSPSNKVTEKGKDVELRCDPISGHTALYWYRQSLGQGLEFLIYFQGNSAPDKSGLPSDRFSAERTGGSVSTLTIQRTQQEDSAVYLCASSFYGNSPLHFGNGTRLTVT.

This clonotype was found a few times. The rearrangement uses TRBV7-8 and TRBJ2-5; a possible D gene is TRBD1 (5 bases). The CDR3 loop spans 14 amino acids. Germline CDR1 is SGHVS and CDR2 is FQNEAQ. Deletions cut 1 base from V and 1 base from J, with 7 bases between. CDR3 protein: CASSLDRSQETQYF. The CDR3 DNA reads TGTGCCAGCAGCTTAGACAGGAGCCAAGAGACCCAGTACTTC.

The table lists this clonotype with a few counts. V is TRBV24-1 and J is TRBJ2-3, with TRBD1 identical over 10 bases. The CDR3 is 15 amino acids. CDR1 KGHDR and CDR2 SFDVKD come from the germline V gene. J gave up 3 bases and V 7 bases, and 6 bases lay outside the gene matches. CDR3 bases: TGTGCCACCAGATCGACAGGGGGCGAGACAGATACGCAGTATTTT. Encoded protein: CATRSTGGETDTQYF.

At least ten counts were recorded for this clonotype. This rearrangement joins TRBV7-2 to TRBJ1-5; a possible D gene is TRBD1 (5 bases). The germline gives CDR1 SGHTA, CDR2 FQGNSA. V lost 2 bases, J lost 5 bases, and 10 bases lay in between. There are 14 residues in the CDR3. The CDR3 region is CASSLYGADQPQHF. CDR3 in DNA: TGTGCCAGCAGCTTATACGGGGCGGATCAGCCCCAGCATTTT.